This entry lists 17 T cell receptor beta chains sequenced from one sample in a study of tumor and adjacent non-tumor tissue in lung cancer. Three rounds of nested PCR, following a modified ARM-PCR protocol, produced the TCRbeta library. MiXCR was run by TCRdb on the multiplex PCR reads, yielding one entry per CDR3 protein. The sample comprises around 140,000 distinct CDR3 sequences, approximately 70% of which are singletons, and roughly 20% rests with the top ten. RNA was extracted from bulk tissue without any cell sorting. Sequencing was performed on lung tumor tissue. The receptors here all came from a man in his 60s with small cell lung cancer.

This clonotype was seen many times. V is TRBV29-1 and J is TRBJ2-3; 7 bases align to TRBD2. Trimming cost V 1 base and J 1 base; bases outside gene matches: 11. Germline CDR1 SQVTM, CDR2 ANQGSEA. The CDR3 has 17 residues. The CDR3 sequence: CSVEVGGREWGTDTQYF. The DNA for the CDR3 is TGCAGCGTTGAAGTAGGTGGGCGGGAGTGGGGCACAGATACGCAGTATTTT.

About this clonotype: It is likely a read error, because the conserved phenylalanine at the end of the CDR3 is missing. The chain carries TRBV11-1 and TRBJ2-2, with D uncertain. The ends were cut back, 8 bases at V and 5 bases at J, with 12 bases in the middle. The CDR3 totals 13 residues. The germline V gene encodes CDR1 SGHAT and CDR2 FQDESV (reference sequence). CDR3 sequence: CASGDTRTGELFI. The DNA of the CDR3 is TGTGCCAGCGGGGATACACGGACCGGGGAGCTGTTTATT.

CDR3 sequence reads: CPSSLTDYREQYV. In nucleotides, the CDR3 is TGTCCCAGCAGCTTGACGGACTATCGCGAGCAGTACGTC. The chain recombines TRBV11-2 with TRBJ2-7, with a tentative D call TRBD2 (6 bases). The CDR3 extends over 13 amino acids. Germline V gene lookup returns CDR1 SGHAT and CDR2 FQNNGV.

The rearrangement uses TRBV19 and TRBJ1-2; D is ambiguous. Trimming pared 5 bases from V and 5 bases from J, leaving 6 bases between. CDR1 and CDR2 from the germline V gene are LNHDA and SQIVND (reference sequence). CDR3 length equals 11 residues. The CDR3: CASSALYGYTF. For the CDR3, the DNA is TGTGCCAGTAGTGCCCTATATGGCTACACCTTC.

The J gene is TRBJ1-4, the V gene TRBV6-6; TRBD1 agrees at 10 bases. The V gene's germline CDR1 is MNHNY and CDR2 SVGAGI (reference sequence). The CDR3 is 14 amino acids. Trimming removed 5 bases from V and 10 bases from J; junction bases left unmatched: 7. The CDR3 here is CASSRQGASGKLFF. The CDR3 coding sequence is TGTGCCAGCAGTCGACAGGGGGCAAGTGGAAAACTGTTTTTT.

About this clonotype: One junction end disagrees with the germline gene, perhaps due to a read error. The chain links TRBV20-1 to TRBJ2-1; a possible D gene is TRBD2 (6 bases). The CDR3 has 16 amino acids. The germline V gene has CDR1 DFQATT and CDR2 SNEGSKA (reference sequence). This CDR3 is CIAGANSGDRYNEQFF. In DNA form, the CDR3 reads TGCATTGCTGGGGCCAATAGCGGAGATCGGTACAATGAGCAGTTCTTC.

J is TRBJ2-6 and V is TRBV29-1; no definite D call. CDR1 is SQVTM and CDR2 is ANQGSEA in the germline V gene. This CDR3 is 13 amino acids long. V was shortened by 5 bases and J by 1 base, with 6 bases between the two germline ends. Here the CDR3 DNA reads TGCAGCGTTTTAAGGTCTGGGGCCAACGTCCTGACTTTC. As protein: CSVLRSGANVLTF.

For this clonotype: The junction and the germline gene differ at one end; a read error may be behind it. The V gene is TRBV29-1, the J gene TRBJ2-5; D remains ambiguous. The CDR3 consists of 14 residues. Germline lookup yields CDR1 SQVTM and CDR2 ANQGSEA. CDR3 nucleotides: TGTAGGGTTGAAGTCGGCAGTATCCAAGAGACCCAGTACTTC. Residues: CRVEVGSIQETQYF.

This sequence joins TRBV11-2 and TRBJ2-2, with D tentatively TRBD1 or TRBD2 (5 bases each). The CDR3 has 18 residues. The V and J ends lost 4 bases and 9 bases respectively, with 27 bases between them. Germline-derived CDR1 and CDR2 are SGHAT and FQNNGV. The CDR3 loop reads CASSSLVRVGNWHRELFF. The DNA of the CDR3 is TGTGCCAGCAGCTCCTTGGTCAGGGTCGGGAATTGGCACCGGGAGCTGTTTTTT. Full variable domain (remainder filled in from reference TRBV11-2 and TRBJ2-2): EAGVAQSPRYKIIEKRQSVAFWCNPISGHATLYWYQQILGQGPKLLIQFQNNGVVDDSQLPKDRFSAERLKGVDSTLKIQPAKLEDSAVYLCASSSLVRVGNWHRELFFGEGSRLTVL.

Turning to this clonotype: Likely a read error: the CDR3 ends without its conserved phenylalanine or tryptophan. The V gene is TRBV7-8, the J gene TRBJ2-2; D perhaps matches TRBD1 (5 bases). Trimming pared 4 bases from V and 6 bases from J, leaving 15 bases between. Germline V gene data show CDR1 as SGHVS and CDR2 as FQNEAQ. This CDR3 region has 15 residues. CDR3 coding DNA: TGTGCCAGCAGCTACGGCGGCAGGGTGGCCGGGGAGCTGTTTCTT. As protein: CASSYGGRVAGELFL.

Notes on this clonotype: As the CDR3 is not closed by the conserved phenylalanine or tryptophan, this likely results from a read error. J is TRBJ2-5 and V is TRBV12-3 or TRBV12-4, with TRBD1 matching over 7 bases. This CDR3 has 13 residues. This CDR3 reads CVSSPTGDKTQYS. CDR3 in DNA: TGTGTCAGCAGTCCAACAGGGGACAAGACCCAGTACTCC.

To note about this clonotype: One junction end does not reproduce the germline sequence, and a read error may be involved. The chain employs TRBV11-3 and TRBJ2-2; 12 bases fit TRBD2. The CDR3 spans 19 residues. Germline CDR1 reads SGHNT; CDR2 reads YENEEA. The CDR3 coding sequence is TGTGCCAGCAATCGTGATGACACGGGACTAGCGGGTCGCACCGGGGGGCTGTTTTTT. This codes for CASNRDDTGLAGRTGGLFF.

A remark on this clonotype: This may be a read error: a much more frequent sequence differs by one nucleotide. The chain is built from TRBV11-2 and TRBJ2-3, with D possibly being TRBD1 or TRBD2 (5 bases each). Trimming pared 4 bases from V and 0 bases from J, leaving 20 bases between. CDR1 and CDR2 (germline): SGHAT, FQNNGV. The CDR3 is 18 residues long. This CDR3 is CASSSTARGLYSTDTQYF. The CDR3 DNA is TGTGCCAGCAGCTCGACAGCGAGGGGTTTGTATAGCACAGATACGCAGTATTTT.

Concerning this clonotype: The missing conserved phenylalanine or tryptophan at the end of this CDR3 makes a read error likely. J is TRBJ1-2 and V is TRBV11-3, with 8 positions matching TRBD1. The CDR3 contains 13 residues. In germline, CDR1 is SGHNT, CDR2 YENEEA. CDR3 protein: CASSLDREYGYTY. The CDR3 DNA reads as TGTGCCAGCAGCCTGGACAGGGAATATGGTTACACCTAC.

This clonotype showed up many times. CDR3: CSARDWDGQETQYF. In DNA form, the CDR3 reads TGCAGTGCTAGAGATTGGGACGGGCAAGAGACCCAGTACTTC. The V and J genes are TRBV20-1 and TRBJ2-5; perhaps D is TRBD1 or TRBD2 (5 bases each). The CDR3 loop spans 14 amino acids. V was trimmed by 0 bases and J by 2 bases, leaving 10 bases between them. CDR1 is DFQATT, CDR2 SNEGSKA, per germline (reference sequence).

As regards this clonotype: Lacking the conserved final phenylalanine or tryptophan, this CDR3 likely reflects a read error. The chain couples TRBV12-5 to TRBJ2-7; D not resolved. The CDR3 has 13 amino acids. Trimming pared 6 bases from V and 0 bases from J, leaving 9 bases between. Germline loops: CDR1 LGHNT, CDR2 FRNRAP. CDR3 bases: TGTGCTAGTGGACAAGGCCTCTCCTACGAGCAGTACTAC. Translation: CASGQGLSYEQYY.

On this clonotype itself: No conserved phenylalanine or tryptophan is present at the end of the CDR3, so a read error is the likely explanation. The V gene is TRBV4-2, the J gene TRBJ2-4; tentatively, D is TRBD2 (6 bases). The CDR3 is made up of 20 amino acids. Germline V gives CDR1 LGHNA, CDR2 YNFKEQ. The CDR3: CASSQAITAGGGIAKNIQYL. Here the CDR3 DNA reads TGTGCCAGTAGCCAAGCGATAACCGCCGGGGGTGGAATAGCCAAAAACATTCAGTACTTA.